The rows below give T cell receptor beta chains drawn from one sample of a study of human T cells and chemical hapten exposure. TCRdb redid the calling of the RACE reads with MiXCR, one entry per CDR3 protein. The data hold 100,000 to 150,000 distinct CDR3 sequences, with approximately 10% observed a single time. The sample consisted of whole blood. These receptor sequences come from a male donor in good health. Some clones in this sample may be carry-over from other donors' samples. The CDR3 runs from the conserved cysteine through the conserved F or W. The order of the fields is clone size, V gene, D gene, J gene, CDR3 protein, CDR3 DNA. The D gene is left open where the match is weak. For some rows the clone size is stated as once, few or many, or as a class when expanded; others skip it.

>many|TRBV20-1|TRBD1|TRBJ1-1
CSADTGQGLNTEAFF
TGCAGTGCTGATACGGGACAGGGACTGAACACTGAAGCTTTCTTT
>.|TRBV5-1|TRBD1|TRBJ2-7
CASSSGTGAEQYF
TGCGCCAGCAGCTCCGGGACAGGGGCCGAGCAGTACTTC
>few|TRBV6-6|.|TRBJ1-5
CASSALGAGSGNQPQHF
TGTGCCAGCAGTGCCCTGGGGGCAGGGAGCGGCAATCAGCCCCAGCATTTT
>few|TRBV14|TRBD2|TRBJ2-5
CASSPPGRGAEETQYF
TGTGCCAGCAGCCCCCCGGGGCGGGGGGCGGAAGAGACCCAGTACTTC
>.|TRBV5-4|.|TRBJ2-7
CASSQAGVHEQYF
TGTGCCAGCAGCCAGGCAGGGGTCCACGAGCAGTACTTC
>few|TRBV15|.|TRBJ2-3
CATSRDLSTDTQYF
TGTGCCACCAGCAGAGATCTGAGCACAGATACGCAGTATTTT
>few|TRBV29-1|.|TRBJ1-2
CSAHGPNYGYTF
TGCAGCGCTCATGGCCCTAACTATGGCTACACCTTC
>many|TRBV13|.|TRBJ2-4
CASSVQGSPKNIQYF
TGTGCCAGCAGCGTTCAGGGGAGTCCCAAAAACATTCAGTACTTC
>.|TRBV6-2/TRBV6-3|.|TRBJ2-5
CASSYSVETQYF
TGTGCCAGCAGTTACTCAGTAGAGACCCAGTACTTC
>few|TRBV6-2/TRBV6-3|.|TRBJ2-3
CASSYEGDTQYF
TGTGCCAGCAGTTATGAGGGAGATACGCAGTATTTT
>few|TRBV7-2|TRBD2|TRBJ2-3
CASSLVAGGGDTQYF
TGTGCCAGCAGCTTAGTAGCGGGGGGCGGGGATACGCAGTATTTT
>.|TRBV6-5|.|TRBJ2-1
CASSLRTDNEQFF
TGTGCCAGCAGTCTCCGGACTGACAATGAGCAGTTCTTC
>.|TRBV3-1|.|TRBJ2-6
CASSQGAGANVLTF
TGTGCCAGCAGCCAGGGGGCTGGGGCCAACGTCCTGACTTTC
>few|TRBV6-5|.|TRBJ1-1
CASSYSTGTGAFF
TGTGCCAGCAGTTACTCGACCGGGACGGGAGCTTTCTTT
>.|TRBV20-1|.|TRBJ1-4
CSARSEKTDEKLFF
TGCAGTGCTAGGTCGGAGAAAACAGATGAAAAACTGTTTTTT
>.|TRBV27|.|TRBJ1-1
CASSPLKARRSEAFF
TGTGCCAGCAGTCCGCTGAAAGCCCGAAGGTCTGAAGCTTTCTTT
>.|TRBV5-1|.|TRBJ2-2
CASTPTVQSGELFF
TGCGCCAGCACTCCTACCGTACAAAGCGGGGAGCTGTTTTTT